This T cell receptor beta chain was captured in a study of CD8 T cells in ankylosing spondylitis. Notes on the study in general: Within ankylosing spondylitis blood, a TCR beta motif made up of several highly homologous variants appeared to be characteristic.

Germline V gene sequence: CDR1 SGHDN, CDR2 FVKESK. V trimming: 1 base; J trimming: 3 bases; junction bases outside the gene matches: 6. The CDR3 runs to 15 residues. This clonotype was seen a handful of times. No antigen is known for it. TCRdb analysed the 5' RACE reads with MiXCR anew, one entry per CDR3 protein. The profile covers 200,000 to 250,000 distinct CDR3 sequences, with around 16% appearing a single time and more than 40% taken by the ten largest. The specimen was blood, either unsorted or a sorted T cell fraction (not recorded which). This sequence was found in a male donor with ankylosing spondylitis. The gene calls are TRBV14 and TRBJ2-7; 7 bases are a match to TRBD1. The CDR3 loop reads CASSQVKGAHYEQYF. The CDR3 bases are TGTGCCAGCAGCCAAGTAAAGGGGGCACACTACGAGCAGTACTTC.